The 3 T cell receptor beta chains below all came from one sample that was sequenced in a study of CD8+ T cells in alopecia areata. This sample's treatment: oral pan-JAK inhibitor, 5-10 mg twice daily. RNA was isolated and reverse transcribed to cDNA, the sequencing template. Here immunoSEQ multiplex PCR was the method, and the copy in TCRdb shows in-frame clones only, minus some. This table has about 160,000 clones, around 60% appearing once. This specimen consisted of CD4+ T cells sorted from blood, obtained at week 24, from a patient treated with tofacitinib. These receptors came from a human donor with alopecia areata.

V gene TRBV7-9 combines with J gene TRBJ1-1; D perhaps matches TRBD1 (5 bases). The CDR3 runs 17 residues. The germline V and J ends were trimmed by 1 base and 0 bases, with 15 bases remaining between them. The V gene's germline CDR1 is SEHNR and CDR2 FQNEAQ (reference sequence). DNA of the CDR3: TGTGCCAGCAGCTTAGGAGGGACGGTTGGCCTGAACACTGAAGCTTTCTTT. Protein: CASSLGGTVGLNTEAFF.

V is TRBV5-6 and J is TRBJ2-7, with D tentatively TRBD1 or TRBD2 (6 bases each). Per the germline V gene, CDR1 is SGHDT and CDR2 is YYEEEE. The CDR3 loop spans 15 amino acids. Trimming shortened V by 3 bases and J by 7 bases, and 20 bases separated the two germline ends. The CDR3 DNA reads TGTGCCAGCAGCTCCCGGAGGGGGGCTTCTCGGGAGCAGTACTTC. Translating gives CASSSRRGASREQYF.

The V and J genes are TRBV18 and TRBJ1-1; D is unclear. V was cut by 0 bases and J by 1 base, with 15 bases left in between. Germline V CDR1 and CDR2: KGHSH, LQKENI. This CDR3 is built from 17 residues. Here the CDR3 DNA reads TGTGCCAGCTCACCACCGTCCGTCAACAACGAGAACACTGAAGCTTTCTTT. Protein product: CASSPPSVNNENTEAFF.